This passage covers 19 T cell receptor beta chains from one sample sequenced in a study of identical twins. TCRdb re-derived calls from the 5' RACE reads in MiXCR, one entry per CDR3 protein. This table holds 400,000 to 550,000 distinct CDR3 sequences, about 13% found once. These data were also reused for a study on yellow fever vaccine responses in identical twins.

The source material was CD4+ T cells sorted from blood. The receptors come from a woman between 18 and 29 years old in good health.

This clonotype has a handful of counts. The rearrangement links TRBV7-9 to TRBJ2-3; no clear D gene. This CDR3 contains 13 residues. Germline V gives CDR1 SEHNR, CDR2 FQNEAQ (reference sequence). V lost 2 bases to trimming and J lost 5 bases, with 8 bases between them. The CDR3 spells CASSLLRGDTQYF. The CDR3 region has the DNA TGTGCCAGCAGCTTACTCCGAGGAGATACGCAGTATTTT.

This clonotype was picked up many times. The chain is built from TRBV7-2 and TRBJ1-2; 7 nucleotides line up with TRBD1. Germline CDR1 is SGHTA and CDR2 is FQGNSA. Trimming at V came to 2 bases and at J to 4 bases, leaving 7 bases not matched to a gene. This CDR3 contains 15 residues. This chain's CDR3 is CASSLRPGGSYGYTF. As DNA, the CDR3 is TGTGCCAGCAGCTTACGGCCAGGGGGAAGCTATGGCTACACCTTC.

CDR3 bases: TGCAGCGGAAACTCTGGGGACTATGGCTACACCTTC. It encodes CSGNSGDYGYTF. V is TRBV29-1 and J is TRBJ1-2; no definite D call. CDR1 SQVTM and CDR2 ANQGSEA come from the germline V gene. V was cut by 7 bases and J by 3 bases, with 12 bases left in between. The CDR3 contains 12 residues.

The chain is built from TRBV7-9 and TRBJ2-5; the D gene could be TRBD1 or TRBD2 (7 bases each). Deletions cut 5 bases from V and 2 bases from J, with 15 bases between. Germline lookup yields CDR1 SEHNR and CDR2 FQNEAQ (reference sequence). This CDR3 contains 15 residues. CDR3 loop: CASSPGRGQQETQYF. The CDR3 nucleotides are TGTGCCAGCAGCCCGGGGAGGGGGCAACAAGAGACCCAGTACTTC.

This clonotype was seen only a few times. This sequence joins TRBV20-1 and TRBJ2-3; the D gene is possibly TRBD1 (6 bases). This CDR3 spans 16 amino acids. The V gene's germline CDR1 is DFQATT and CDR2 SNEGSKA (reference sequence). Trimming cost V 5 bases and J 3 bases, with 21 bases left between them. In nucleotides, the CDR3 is TGCAGTGCTGGGGGACAAAGAACCTCCCCTACAGATACGCAGTATTTT. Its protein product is CSAGGQRTSPTDTQYF.

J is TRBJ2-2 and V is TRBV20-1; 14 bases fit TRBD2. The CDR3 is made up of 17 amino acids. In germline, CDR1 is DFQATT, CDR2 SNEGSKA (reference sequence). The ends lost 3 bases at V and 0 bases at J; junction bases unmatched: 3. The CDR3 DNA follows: TGCAGTGCTAGGCGGACTAGCGGGAGGCCGAACACCGGGGAGCTGTTTTTT. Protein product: CSARRTSGRPNTGELFF.

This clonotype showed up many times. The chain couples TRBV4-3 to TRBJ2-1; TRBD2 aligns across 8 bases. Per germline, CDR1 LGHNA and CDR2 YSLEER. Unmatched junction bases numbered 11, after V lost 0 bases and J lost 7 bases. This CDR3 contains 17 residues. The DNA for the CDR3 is TGCGCCAGCAGCCAAGATAAGGGACTAGACTTCGTGAATGAGCAGTTCTTC. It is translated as CASSQDKGLDFVNEQFF.

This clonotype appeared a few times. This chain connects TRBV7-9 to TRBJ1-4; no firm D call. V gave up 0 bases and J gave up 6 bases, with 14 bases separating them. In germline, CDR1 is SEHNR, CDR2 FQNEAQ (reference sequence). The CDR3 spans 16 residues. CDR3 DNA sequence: TGTGCCAGCAGCTTAGCGGAGGCGTTCTCGGATGAAAAACTGTTTTTT. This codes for CASSLAEAFSDEKLFF.

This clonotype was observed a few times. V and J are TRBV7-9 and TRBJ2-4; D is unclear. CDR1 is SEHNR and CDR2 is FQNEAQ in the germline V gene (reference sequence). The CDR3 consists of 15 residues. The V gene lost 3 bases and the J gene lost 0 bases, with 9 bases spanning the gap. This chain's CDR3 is CASSFGTIAKNIQYF. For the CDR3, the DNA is TGTGCCAGCAGCTTTGGAACTATAGCCAAAAACATTCAGTACTTC.

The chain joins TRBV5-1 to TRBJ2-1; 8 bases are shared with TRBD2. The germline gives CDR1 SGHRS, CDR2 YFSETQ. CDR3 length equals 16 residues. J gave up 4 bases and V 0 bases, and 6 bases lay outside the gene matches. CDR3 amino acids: CASSLVSGGLYNEQFF. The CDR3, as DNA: TGCGCCAGCAGCTTGGTCAGCGGGGGCCTATACAATGAGCAGTTCTTC. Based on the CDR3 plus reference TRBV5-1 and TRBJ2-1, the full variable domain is KAGVTQTPRYLIKTRGQQVTLSCSPISGHRSVSWYQQTPGQGLQFLFEYFSETQRNKGNFPGRFSGRQFSNSRSEMNVSTLELGDSALYLCASSLVSGGLYNEQFFGPGTRLTVL.

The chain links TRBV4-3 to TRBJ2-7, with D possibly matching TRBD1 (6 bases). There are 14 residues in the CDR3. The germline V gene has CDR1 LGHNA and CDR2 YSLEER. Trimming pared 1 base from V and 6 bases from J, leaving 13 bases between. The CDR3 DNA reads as TGCGCCAGCAGCCAAGTCCTTTGGGGGCTCGAGCAGTACTTC. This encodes CASSQVLWGLEQYF.

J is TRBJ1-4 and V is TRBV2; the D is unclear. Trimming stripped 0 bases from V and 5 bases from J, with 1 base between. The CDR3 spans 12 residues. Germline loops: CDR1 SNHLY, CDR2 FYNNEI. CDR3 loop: CASSEANEKLFF. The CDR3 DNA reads TGTGCCAGCAGTGAAGCAAATGAAAAACTGTTTTTT.

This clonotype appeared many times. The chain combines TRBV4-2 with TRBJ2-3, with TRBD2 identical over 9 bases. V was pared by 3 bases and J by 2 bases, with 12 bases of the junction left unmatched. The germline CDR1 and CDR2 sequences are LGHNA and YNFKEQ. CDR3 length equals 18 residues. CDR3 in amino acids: CASSQGSPIAGDTDTQYF. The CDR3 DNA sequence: TGTGCCAGCAGCCAGGGATCCCCGATAGCGGGGGACACAGATACGCAGTATTTT.

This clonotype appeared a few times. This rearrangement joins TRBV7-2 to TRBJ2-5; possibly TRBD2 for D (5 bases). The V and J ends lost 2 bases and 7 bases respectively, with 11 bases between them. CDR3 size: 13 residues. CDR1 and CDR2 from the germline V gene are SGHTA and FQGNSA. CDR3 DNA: TGTGCCAGCAGCTTAAGAGGGTTTGGGACCCAGTACTTC. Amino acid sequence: CASSLRGFGTQYF.

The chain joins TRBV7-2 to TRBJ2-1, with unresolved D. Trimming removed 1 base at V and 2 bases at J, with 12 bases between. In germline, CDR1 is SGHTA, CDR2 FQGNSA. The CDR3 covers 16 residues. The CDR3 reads CASSLVSGVPYNEQFF. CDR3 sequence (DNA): TGTGCCAGCAGCTTAGTCTCTGGAGTACCCTACAATGAGCAGTTCTTC.

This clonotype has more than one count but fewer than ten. The CDR3 bases are TGTGCCAGCAGCTTAGGGGCTAGCGGGATCCTCACCTACGAGCAGTACTTC. This sequence encodes CASSLGASGILTYEQYF. The V call is TRBV7-2, the J call TRBJ2-7, with 9 bases matching TRBD2. The CDR3 loop spans 17 amino acids. The J segment lost 2 bases and the V segment lost 1 base, leaving 9 bases of the junction unmatched. CDR1 and CDR2 from the germline V gene are SGHTA and FQGNSA.

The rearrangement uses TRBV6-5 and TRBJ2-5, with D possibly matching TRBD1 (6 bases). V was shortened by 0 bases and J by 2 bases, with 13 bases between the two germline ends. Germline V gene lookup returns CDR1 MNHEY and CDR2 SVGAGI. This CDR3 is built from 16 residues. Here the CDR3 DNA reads TGTGCCAGCAGTTACTCAAGGGGGAGACAACAAGAGACCCAGTACTTC. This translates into CASSYSRGRQQETQYF.

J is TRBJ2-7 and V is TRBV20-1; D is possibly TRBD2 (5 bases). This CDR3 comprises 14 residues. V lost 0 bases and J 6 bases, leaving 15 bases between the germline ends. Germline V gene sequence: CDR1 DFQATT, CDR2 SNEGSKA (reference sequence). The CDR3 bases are TGCAGTGCTAGAGAGGACTCTTTACGGGCCGAGCAGTACTTC. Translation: CSAREDSLRAEQYF.

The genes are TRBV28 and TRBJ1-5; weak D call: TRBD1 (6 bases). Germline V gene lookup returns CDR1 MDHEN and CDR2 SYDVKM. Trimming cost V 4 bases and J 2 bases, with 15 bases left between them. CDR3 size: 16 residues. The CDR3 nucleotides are TGTGCCAGCAGTTCCACACAGGGAATGGGCAATCAGCCCCAGCATTTT. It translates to CASSSTQGMGNQPQHF.